This T cell receptor beta chain emerged from a study of T cell repertoires in cytomegalovirus infection. Study-level results: The cumulative frequency of public TCR beta families distinguished individuals who carried CMV together with the relevant HLA.

Concerning this clonotype itself: Its matching antigen is unknown.

Germline CDR1 is SGHTA and CDR2 is FQGNSA. This CDR3 has 12 amino acids. Deletions cut 8 bases from V and 4 bases from J, with 11 bases between. MiXCR was run by TCRdb on the reads, yielding one entry per CDR3 protein. This table holds over 150,000 distinct CDR3 sequences, about a sixth found once. The V and J genes are TRBV7-2 and TRBJ1-2; tentative D call: TRBD1 (5 bases). Sequencing was done on a sample of CD8+ T cells from PBMCs. The sequence came from a human donor in good health (CMV status not recorded). Some clones in this sample may be carry-over from other donors' samples. CDR3 protein: CASERQSYGYTF. In DNA, the CDR3 is TGTGCCAGCGAGCGACAGAGCTATGGCTACACCTTC.